These T cell receptor beta chains were read from a single sample in a study of blood T cell repertoires in COVID-19. The method was immunoSEQ multiplex PCR; TCRdb's version includes in-frame clones alone and lacks a portion of them. The sample yields roughly 120,000 clones, approximately 85% seen once. The sequenced sample was peripheral blood. Receptors originate from a woman aged 55-69 years with acute or convalescent COVID-19. Both conserved end residues are part of each CDR3. The D gene is left open where the match is weak. Clone size appears in some rows only: once, few, many, or a class for an expanded clone.

>.|.|TRBV18|TRBJ1-2
TGTGCCAGCTCACCAGTGACCAGCGAAAACTATGGCTACACCTTC
CASSPVTSENYGYTF
>.|once|TRBV30|TRBJ1-4
TGTGCCTGGGAGGGGACAACCGAAAAACTGTTTTTT
CAWEGTTEKLFF
>.|.|TRBV7-2|TRBJ2-5
TGTGCCAGCATCCTAGGGCCTGCGGGCGGGACCCAGTACTTC
CASILGPAGGTQYF
>.|.|TRBV30|TRBJ1-5
TGTGCCTGGACCCCTTTCGGGGAGACTGGCAATCAGCCCCAGCATTTT
CAWTPFGETGNQPQHF
>TRBD1|.|TRBV7-2|TRBJ2-7
TGTGCCAGCAGCTTAGCCGGGACAGAGACCTACGAGCAGTACTTC
CASSLAGTETYEQYF
>.|.|TRBV7-9|TRBJ2-5
.
CAACGGGFLETQYF
>.|.|TRBV7-3|TRBJ1-5
TGTGCCAGCACCCTAAGCGATCAAGAGCCCCAGCATTTT
CASTLSDQEPQHF
>.|.|TRBV7-3|TRBJ1-2
TGTGCCAGCAGCTTAATGGTTGGACAGAACTATGGCTACACCTTC
CASSLMVGQNYGYTF
>TRBD1|.|TRBV6-5|TRBJ1-1
TGTGCCAGCAGTTCCCTGGGACAGAGCCAAAGAGTTTTCTTT
CASSSLGQSQRVFF
>.|once|TRBV15|TRBJ2-3
TGTGCCACCAGCAGAGCGCGGGGAAGTTATACAGATACGCAGTATTTT
CATSRARGSYTDTQYF
>.|.|TRBV30|TRBJ2-5
TGTGCCTGGACCGTATGGGAGGCAGAGACCCAGTACTTC
CAWTVWEAETQYF
>TRBD2|.|TRBV7-2|TRBJ2-1
TGTGCCAGCAGCTTAAACGCGGGGGGCGGCGATGAGCAGTTCTTC
CASSLNAGGGDEQFF
>TRBD1|.|TRBV2|TRBJ2-2
TGTGCCAGCAGGGCCGGGACAGGGACCGGGGAGCTGTTTTTT
CASRAGTGTGELFF
>.|few|TRBV7-2|TRBJ2-7
TGTGCCAGCAGCTTAGTGCACAGCTCCTACGAGCAGTACTTC
CASSLVHSSYEQYF
>TRBD1|.|TRBV25-1|TRBJ2-5
TGTGCCAGCAGTGAAGCCAGGGGGCTGGAGACCCAGTACTTC
CASSEARGLETQYF
>.|.|TRBV18|TRBJ1-6
TGTGCCAGCTCACAAAACGAGGGTTGGAATTCACCCCTCCACTTT
CASSQNEGWNSPLHF
>TRBD1|.|TRBV28|TRBJ1-6
TGTGCCAGCAGCAGCGTATCAGGGGGCCTACCGAGCTCCTATAATTCACCCCTCCACTTT
CASSSVSGGLPSSYNSPLHF